This T cell receptor (beta chain) was sequenced for a study of T cell responses to AZD1222 COVID-19 vaccine. The germline gives CDR1 SNHLY, CDR2 FYNNEI. CDR3 length: 15 residues. Losses at the gene ends were 4 bases for V and 9 bases for J; bases not matched to a gene: 11. Assay used: immunoSEQ multiplex PCR; TCRdb lists only in-frame clones, some missing. Among roughly 120,000 clones, 91% were seen once, and the ten largest hold approximately 2.5%. The gene calls are TRBV2 and TRBJ1-2; TRBD1 agrees at 10 bases. This sequence was found in an adult in good health. The source was peripheral blood, collected on day 0 of AZD1222 vaccination. In nucleotides, the CDR3 is TGTGCCAGCAGTGTAGAAGGGGGGACAGGGGCCCGCTACACCTTC. Protein: CASSVEGGTGARYTF.